Listed here are 2 T cell receptor beta chains from one sample, sequenced in a study of T cells in Graves' hyperthyroidism and ophthalmopathy. Amplification of TCR beta CDR3 regions was performed using RNA transcripts as template. Carried out on the TCR CDR3, a first-round RT-PCR used the HTBI primer set. TCRdb used MiXCR to reprocess the multiplex PCR reads, holding one entry per CDR3 protein. The sample comprises 350,000 to 400,000 distinct CDR3 sequences, approximately 15% of which are singletons, and approximately 29% rests with the top ten. Sequencing was performed on blood. The source of these receptors is a woman aged 25 to 39 with Graves' hyperthyroidism.

J is TRBJ2-1 and V is TRBV4-1, with TRBD2 matching 10 bases. The junction had 12 bases not matched to a gene; V was cut back by 4 bases and J by 9 bases. The CDR3 consists of 16 residues. Germline loops: CDR1 MGHRA, CDR2 YSYEKL. The CDR3 reads CASSRSGTSGVGEQFF. CDR3 coding DNA: TGCGCCAGCAGCCGATCGGGAACTAGCGGGGTGGGTGAGCAGTTCTTC.

This clonotype was detected many times. One end of the junction is discordant with germline, which a read error may explain. The chain carries TRBV27 and TRBJ2-1; the match to TRBD2 covers 10 bases. Looked up from germline, CDR1 is MNHEY and CDR2 is SMNVEV (reference sequence). CDR3 length: 12 amino acids. CDR3 DNA sequence: TGCAGCGGGAGGGCCTTCTACAATGAGCAGTTCTTC. Translating gives CSGRAFYNEQFF.